Listed here are 28 T cell receptor beta chains from one sample, sequenced in a study of cytomegalovirus exposure and HLA in healthy donors. 13 Jbeta primers and 60 Vbeta primers were used for the PCR. Sequencing was performed with immunoSEQ multiplex PCR; in TCRdb, only in-frame clones are kept and a portion is missing. Here the sample spans some 44,000 clones, approximately 55% being singletons. Sequencing was done on a sample of PBMCs. These receptors all come from a human donor in good health.

The chain uses TRBV9 and TRBJ2-7, with D perhaps matching TRBD2 (6 bases). CDR3 length equals 19 residues. CDR1 is SGDLS, CDR2 YYNGEE, per germline. The ends were cut back, 0 bases at V and 0 bases at J, with 22 bases in the middle. CDR3 in DNA: TGTGCCAGCAGCGTAGGTGGGAGCAAGGCGGGGTCCCGCTCCTACGAGCAGTACTTC. This gives the protein CASSVGGSKAGSRSYEQYF.

The chain joins TRBV4-2 to TRBJ2-7; D remains unclear. In germline, CDR1 is LGHNA, CDR2 YNFKEQ. This CDR3 has 14 residues. Deletions cut 1 base from V and 3 bases from J, with 10 bases between. CDR3 DNA sequence: TGTGCCAGCAGCCAAGTGAGTGGCGGCTACGAGCAGTACTTC. This encodes CASSQVSGGYEQYF.

The chain is built from TRBV9 and TRBJ2-2; TRBD2 is a possible D gene (6 bases). Trimming left V 4 bases short and J 4 bases short, with 17 bases between. The CDR3 runs 16 residues. Germline loops: CDR1 SGDLS, CDR2 YYNGEE. Here the CDR3 DNA reads TGTGCCAGCAGCTACTGGGACTTTTCTACCACCGGGGAGCTGTTTTTT. Residues: CASSYWDFSTTGELFF.

This clone turned up a few times. The V gene is TRBV4-2, the J gene TRBJ2-1, with a tentative D call TRBD1 (8 bases). The V end was cut by 0 bases, the J end by 10 bases, with 16 bases between. The CDR3 runs 15 residues. Germline V gene lookup returns CDR1 LGHNA and CDR2 YNFKEQ. The CDR3 DNA reads as TGTGCCAGCAGCCAAGAACCGAACAGGGGGGGAGAGCAGTTCTTC. It translates to CASSQEPNRGGEQFF.

Only a few counts were recorded for this clone. The chain uses TRBV9 and TRBJ2-3; 7 bases match TRBD2. This CDR3 has 15 residues. Losses at the gene ends were 1 base for V and 2 bases for J; bases not matched to a gene: 4. CDR1 is SGDLS, CDR2 YYNGEE, per germline. The CDR3 sequence is CASSVTSGTTDTQYF. In DNA form, the CDR3 reads TGTGCCAGCAGCGTAACCAGCGGGACCACAGATACGCAGTATTTT.

There are a few counts of this clone. The chain links TRBV29-1 to TRBJ1-1; D might be TRBD1 (5 bases). CDR3 length: 12 residues. Between the trimmed V and J ends, which lost 6 bases and 4 bases, there was a span of 12 bases. CDR1 is SQVTM, CDR2 ANQGSEA, per germline. The CDR3 DNA reads TGCAGCGTCCGAACCGGGGGCACTGAAGCTTTCTTT. Translation gives CSVRTGGTEAFF.

The gene calls are TRBV7-8 and TRBJ2-5; 12 positions match TRBD2. The CDR3 spans 15 residues. Germline loops: CDR1 SGHVS, CDR2 FQNEAQ. The trim removed 5 bases at V and 3 bases at J, leaving 4 bases unmatched. CDR3 in amino acids: CASSPRLAGEETQYF. In nucleotides, the CDR3 is TGTGCCAGCAGCCCCAGACTAGCGGGGGAAGAGACCCAGTACTTC.

The chain recombines TRBV19 with TRBJ2-7; 9 bases are shared with TRBD1. V lost 3 bases, J lost 6 bases, and 9 bases stayed unmatched. This CDR3 has 15 residues. The germline gives CDR1 LNHDA, CDR2 SQIVND (reference sequence). The DNA of the CDR3 is TGTGCCAGTAGTATCGGGGGACAGGGAAAAATCGAGCAGTACTTC. Amino acid sequence: CASSIGGQGKIEQYF.

This clone was detected a few times. V usage is TRBV7-7 and J usage is TRBJ2-5; 8 positions match TRBD1. This CDR3 has 16 amino acids. CDR1 SSHAT and CDR2 FNYEAQ come from the germline V gene (reference sequence). Trimming at V came to 4 bases and at J to 1 base, leaving 8 bases not matched to a gene. The CDR3 region has the DNA TGTGCCAGCAGCTCAGAATTAGGACAGGGCCAAGAGACCCAGTACTTC. Protein sequence: CASSSELGQGQETQYF.

J is TRBJ2-1 and V is TRBV10-3; tentatively, D is TRBD2 (7 bases). Germline CDR1 and CDR2: ENHRY and SYGVKD. V gave up 8 bases and J gave up 1 base, with 18 bases separating them. CDR3 length equals 16 residues. Here the CDR3 reads CAIHGGAGVSYNEQFF. The CDR3 nucleotides read TGTGCCATCCATGGGGGGGCGGGAGTTTCCTACAATGAGCAGTTCTTC.

This clone was seen a few times. The chain uses TRBV2 and TRBJ2-1; D not certain. Germline V gene data show CDR1 as SNHLY and CDR2 as FYNNEI. This CDR3 contains 12 residues. Trimming pared 2 bases from V and 6 bases from J, leaving 5 bases between. CDR3 amino acids: CASSEMANEQFF. CDR3 in DNA: TGTGCCAGCAGTGAAATGGCCAATGAGCAGTTCTTC.

This clone has just a few counts. The rearrangement joins TRBV5-4 to TRBJ1-2; no clear D. CDR3 length: 14 residues. From germline, CDR1 is SGHNT and CDR2 YYREEE (reference sequence). Trimming cost V 1 base and J 4 bases, with 11 bases left between them. The CDR3 sequence: CASSLNEEVYGYTF. For the CDR3, the DNA is TGTGCCAGCAGCTTGAATGAGGAAGTCTATGGCTACACCTTC.

This chain uses TRBV5-1 with TRBJ1-3; tentative D call: TRBD1 (5 bases). The CDR3 extends over 14 amino acids. V was trimmed by 2 bases and J by 3 bases, leaving 9 bases between them. CDR1 SGHRS and CDR2 YFSETQ come from the germline V gene. In DNA form, the CDR3 reads TGCGCCAGCAGCTTAGACAGTTATGGAAACACCATATATTTT. Its protein is CASSLDSYGNTIYF.

V usage is TRBV4-2 and J usage is TRBJ2-3; 8 positions match TRBD2. Germline CDR1 and CDR2: LGHNA and YNFKEQ. The CDR3 length is 19 residues. V lost 0 bases and J lost 1; bases outside the gene matches: 12. In nucleotides, the CDR3 is TGTGCCAGCAGCCAAGATATCGCCTTCGGCGGGGGGCGCACAGATACGCAGTATTTT. Its translation: CASSQDIAFGGGRTDTQYF.

The chain has TRBV9 and TRBJ1-5; D is possibly TRBD1 (6 bases). V was shortened by 0 bases and J by 5 bases, with 9 bases between the two germline ends. Per germline, CDR1 SGDLS and CDR2 YYNGEE. CDR3 size: 14 residues. The CDR3 region is CASSVGDTDQPQHF. CDR3 bases: TGTGCCAGCAGCGTAGGGGACACCGATCAGCCCCAGCATTTT. Variable domain in full (rest from reference TRBV9 and TRBJ1-5): DSGVTQTPKHLITATGQRVTLRCSPRSGDLSVYWYQQSLDQGLQFLIQYYNGEERAKGNILERFSAQQFPDLHSELNLSSLELGDSALYFCASSVGDTDQPQHFGDGTRLSIL.

The chain links TRBV4-2 to TRBJ1-5; weak D call: TRBD1 (5 bases). Per the germline V gene, CDR1 is LGHNA and CDR2 is YNFKEQ. The length of the CDR3 is 17 residues. Trimming removed 0 bases from V and 8 bases from J, with 20 bases in between. As DNA, the CDR3 is TGTGCCAGCAGCCAAGACATGTCGATTAACAGGCGAGAGCCCCAGCATTTT. Protein sequence: CASSQDMSINRREPQHF.

The chain combines TRBV2 with TRBJ2-2; 8 bases are a match to TRBD1. The CDR3 is 15 amino acids. The J segment lost 3 bases and the V segment lost 2 bases, leaving 2 bases of the junction unmatched. The germline gives CDR1 SNHLY, CDR2 FYNNEI. The chain's CDR3 is CASSELGQDTGELFF. As DNA, the CDR3 is TGTGCCAGCAGTGAACTGGGACAGGACACCGGGGAGCTGTTTTTT.

CDR3: CASSPTGPGRNEKLFF. The CDR3 region has the DNA TGTGCCAGCAGCCCCACTGGCCCAGGGCGGAATGAAAAACTGTTTTTT. This chain links TRBV7-3 with TRBJ1-4; D might be TRBD1 (5 bases). In germline, CDR1 is SGHTA, CDR2 FQGTGA. Trimming left V 5 bases short and J 5 bases short, with 18 bases between. The CDR3 spans 16 residues.

J is TRBJ1-2 and V is TRBV9; D gene ambiguous. CDR1 SGDLS and CDR2 YYNGEE come from the germline V gene. The CDR3 has 16 amino acids. V was cut by 0 bases and J by 3 bases, with 15 bases left in between. As DNA, the CDR3 is TGTGCCAGCAGCGTAGAGCGGGGAGGGTTGGACTATGGCTACACCTTC. It is translated as CASSVERGGLDYGYTF.

This chain joins TRBV7-2 and TRBJ1-5; TRBD1 matches 7 bases. The CDR3 has 15 residues. With 1 base clipped from V and 6 bases from J, the junction kept 6 bases outside the gene matches. Germline CDR1 and CDR2: SGHTA and FQGNSA. The CDR3 loop reads CASSLGLQGLQPQHF. CDR3 DNA sequence: TGTGCCAGCAGCTTAGGCCTACAGGGGCTTCAGCCCCAGCATTTT.

This clone turned up a few times. The chain carries TRBV27 and TRBJ2-4, with 11 bases matching TRBD2. With V trimmed by 8 bases and J by 7 bases, 13 bases remained unmatched. There are 16 residues in the CDR3. Germline V CDR1 and CDR2: MNHEY, SMNVEV (reference sequence). CDR3 protein: CASRINLAGGGNIQYF. The DNA for the CDR3 is TGTGCCAGCCGTATAAACCTAGCGGGGGGTGGGAACATTCAGTACTTC.

This clone was picked up a small number of times. The chain employs TRBV7-9 and TRBJ2-5, with D possibly being TRBD2 (6 bases). The CDR3 is 15 amino acids. Germline V gene sequence: CDR1 SEHNR, CDR2 FQNEAQ (reference sequence). V lost 7 bases to trimming and J lost 3 bases, with 18 bases between them. The CDR3 loop is CASTLGGTPKETQYF. CDR3 bases: TGTGCCAGCACCCTAGGCGGGACTCCCAAAGAGACCCAGTACTTC.

The gene calls are TRBV4-3 and TRBJ2-3; 9 positions match TRBD2. Losses at the gene ends were 1 base for V and 0 bases for J; bases not matched to a gene: 5. This CDR3 is 17 amino acids long. Germline values: CDR1 LGHNA, CDR2 YSLEER. CDR3 amino acids: CASSQGSLAGSTDTQYF. The CDR3 nucleotides are TGCGCCAGCAGCCAAGGAAGCCTAGCGGGGAGCACAGATACGCAGTATTTT.

The V gene is TRBV6-4, the J gene TRBJ1-2, with unresolved D. This CDR3 has 12 residues. Per the germline V gene, CDR1 is MRHNA and CDR2 is SNTAGT. V was trimmed by 0 bases and J by 8 bases, leaving 7 bases between them. The CDR3 DNA reads as TGTGCCAGCAGTGACTCGGGGAGAGGCTACACCTTC. It encodes CASSDSGRGYTF.

This clone was observed once. CDR3 loop: CASRLPGEGDRHTEAFF. CDR3 DNA: TGTGCAAGTCGCTTGCCGGGGGAGGGGGACAGGCACACTGAAGCTTTCTTT. This rearrangement joins TRBV12-2 to TRBJ1-1; no DNA check was done on the table's D call, TRBD1. TRBV12-2 constitutes a pseudogene. The CDR3 is 17 residues long.

The chain's CDR3 is CASRDSSSYNEQFF. CDR3 nucleotide sequence: TGTGCCAGCCGGGACTCCAGCTCCTACAATGAGCAGTTCTTC. The chain has TRBV27 and TRBJ2-1, with D perhaps matching TRBD2 (6 bases). Trimming left V 8 bases short and J 0 bases short, with 11 bases between. Germline V gene sequence: CDR1 MNHEY, CDR2 SMNVEV (reference sequence). The CDR3 has 14 amino acids.

Only a few counts were recorded for this clone. The chain joins TRBV4-2 to TRBJ1-3, with TRBD1 matching 10 bases. Germline CDR1 reads LGHNA; CDR2 reads YNFKEQ. J gave up 2 bases and V 2 bases, and 3 bases lay outside the gene matches. The CDR3 is made up of 16 amino acids. The chain's CDR3 is CASSQLGQGAGNTIYF. The CDR3 DNA reads as TGTGCCAGCAGCCAACTAGGACAGGGGGCTGGAAACACCATATATTTT.

This clone was seen a few times. This sequence joins TRBV27 and TRBJ2-7; tentatively, D is TRBD2 (6 bases). The V end lost 4 bases, the J end lost 6 bases, and 31 bases lay between the germline ends. This CDR3 has 19 residues. Per the germline V gene, CDR1 is MNHEY and CDR2 is SMNVEV (reference sequence). CDR3 residues: CASSSPRGLPSVRLGEQYF. The DNA of the CDR3 is TGTGCCAGCAGTTCCCCCCGGGGACTTCCCTCGGTTCGTTTGGGCGAGCAGTACTTC.